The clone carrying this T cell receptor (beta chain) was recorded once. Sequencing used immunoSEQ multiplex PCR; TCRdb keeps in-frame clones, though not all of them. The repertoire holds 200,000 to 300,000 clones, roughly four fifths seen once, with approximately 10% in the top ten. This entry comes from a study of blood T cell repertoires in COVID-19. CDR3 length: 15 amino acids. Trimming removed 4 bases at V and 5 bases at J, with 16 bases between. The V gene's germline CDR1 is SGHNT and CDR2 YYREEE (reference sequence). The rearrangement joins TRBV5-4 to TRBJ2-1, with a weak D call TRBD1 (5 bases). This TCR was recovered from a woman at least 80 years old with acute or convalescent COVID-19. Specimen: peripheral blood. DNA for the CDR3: TGTGCCAGCAGCCCCCGGCAGGGCTCTAACAATGAGCAGTTCTTC. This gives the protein CASSPRQGSNNEQFF.